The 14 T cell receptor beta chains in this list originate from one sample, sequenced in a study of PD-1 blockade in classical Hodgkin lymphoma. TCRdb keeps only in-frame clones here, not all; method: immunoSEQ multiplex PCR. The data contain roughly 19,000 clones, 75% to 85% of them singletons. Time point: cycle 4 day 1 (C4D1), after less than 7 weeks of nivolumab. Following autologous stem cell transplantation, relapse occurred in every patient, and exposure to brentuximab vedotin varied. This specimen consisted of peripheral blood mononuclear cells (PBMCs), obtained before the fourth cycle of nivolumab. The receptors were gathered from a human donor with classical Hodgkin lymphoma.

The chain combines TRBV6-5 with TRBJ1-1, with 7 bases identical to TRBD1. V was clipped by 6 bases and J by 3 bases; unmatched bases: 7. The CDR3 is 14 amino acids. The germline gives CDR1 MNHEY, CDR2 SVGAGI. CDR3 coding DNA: TGTGCCAGCAGCATATCACAGGGGTACACTGAAGCTTTCTTT. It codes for CASSISQGYTEAFF.

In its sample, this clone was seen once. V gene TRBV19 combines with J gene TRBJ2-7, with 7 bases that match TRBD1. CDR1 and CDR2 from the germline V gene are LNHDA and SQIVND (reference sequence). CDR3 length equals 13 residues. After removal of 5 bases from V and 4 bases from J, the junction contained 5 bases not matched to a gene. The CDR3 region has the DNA TGTGCCAGTAGTTGGGGACAGAATTACGAGCAGTACTTC. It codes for CASSWGQNYEQYF. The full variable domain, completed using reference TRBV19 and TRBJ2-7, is DGGITQSPKYLFRKEGQNVTLSCEQNLNHDAMYWYRQDPGQGLRLIYYSQIVNDFQKGDIAEGYSVSREKKESFPLTVTSAQKNPTAFYLCASSWGQNYEQYFGPGTRLTVT.

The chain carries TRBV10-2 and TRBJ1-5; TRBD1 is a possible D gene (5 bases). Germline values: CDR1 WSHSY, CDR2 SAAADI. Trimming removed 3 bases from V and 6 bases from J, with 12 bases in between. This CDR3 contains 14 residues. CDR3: CASSDSQGFQPQHF. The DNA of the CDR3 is TGCGCCAGCAGTGATAGTCAGGGTTTTCAGCCCCAGCATTTT.

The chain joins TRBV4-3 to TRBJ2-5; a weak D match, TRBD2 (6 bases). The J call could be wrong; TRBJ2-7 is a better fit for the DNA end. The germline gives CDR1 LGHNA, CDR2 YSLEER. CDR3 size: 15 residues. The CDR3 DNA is TGCGCCAGCAGCCAAAGGGACTCTAGTATCTACGAGCAGTACTTC. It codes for CASSQRDSSIYEQYF.

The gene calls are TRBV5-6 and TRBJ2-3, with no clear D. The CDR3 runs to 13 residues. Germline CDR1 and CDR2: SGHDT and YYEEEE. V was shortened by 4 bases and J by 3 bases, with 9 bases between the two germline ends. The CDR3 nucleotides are TGTGCCAGCAGCCGCATTGGGACAGATACGCAGTATTTT. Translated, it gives CASSRIGTDTQYF.

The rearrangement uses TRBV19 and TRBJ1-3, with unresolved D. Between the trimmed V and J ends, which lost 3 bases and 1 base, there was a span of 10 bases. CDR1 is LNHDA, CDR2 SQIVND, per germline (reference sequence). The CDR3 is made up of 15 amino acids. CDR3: CASSILPGSGNTIYF. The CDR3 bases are TGTGCCAGTAGTATCCTACCCGGGTCTGGAAACACCATATATTTT.

The CDR3 DNA reads as TGTGCCAGCAGTGCTACAGGGGCCACTGAAGCTTTCTTT. This gives the protein CASSATGATEAFF. The chain recombines TRBV6-1 with TRBJ1-1; 7 bases are shared with TRBD1. The CDR3 runs to 13 residues. The ends lost 4 bases at V and 4 bases at J; junction bases unmatched: 3. The germline CDR1 and CDR2 sequences are MNHNS and SASEGT.

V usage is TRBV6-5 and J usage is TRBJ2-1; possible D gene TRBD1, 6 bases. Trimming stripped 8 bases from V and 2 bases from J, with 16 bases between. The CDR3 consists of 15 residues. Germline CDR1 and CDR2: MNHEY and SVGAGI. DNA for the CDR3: TGTGCCAGCGCAATTGAAGGACAGCCCTACAATGAGCAGTTCTTC. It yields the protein CASAIEGQPYNEQFF.

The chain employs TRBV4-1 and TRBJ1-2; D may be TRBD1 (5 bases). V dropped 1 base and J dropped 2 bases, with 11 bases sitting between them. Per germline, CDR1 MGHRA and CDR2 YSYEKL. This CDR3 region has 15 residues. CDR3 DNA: TGCGCCAGCAGCCAAGGTACCCCAGGGAACTATGGCTACACCTTC. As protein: CASSQGTPGNYGYTF.

CDR3 sequence reads: CASSFGLATDTQYF. In nucleotides, the CDR3 is TGTGCCAGCAGCTTCGGACTAGCAACGGATACGCAGTATTTT. J is TRBJ2-3 and V is TRBV13, with 8 bases aligning to TRBD2. The CDR3 loop spans 14 amino acids. V lost 3 bases and J lost 6; bases outside the gene matches: 5. Germline lookup yields CDR1 PRHDT and CDR2 FYEKMQ (reference sequence). Supplemented by reference TRBV13 and TRBJ2-3, the full variable domain reads AAGVIQSPRHLIKEKRETATLKCYPIPRHDTVYWYQQGPGQDPQFLISFYEKMQSDKGSIPDRFSAQQFSDYHSELNMSSLELGDSALYFCASSFGLATDTQYFGPGTRLTVL.

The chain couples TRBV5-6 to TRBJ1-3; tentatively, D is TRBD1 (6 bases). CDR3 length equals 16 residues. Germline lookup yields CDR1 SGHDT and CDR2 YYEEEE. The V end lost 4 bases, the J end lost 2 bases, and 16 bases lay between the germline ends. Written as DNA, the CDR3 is TGTGCCAGCAGCGTCTACAGGGTAGGCACTGGAAACACCATATATTTT. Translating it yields CASSVYRVGTGNTIYF.

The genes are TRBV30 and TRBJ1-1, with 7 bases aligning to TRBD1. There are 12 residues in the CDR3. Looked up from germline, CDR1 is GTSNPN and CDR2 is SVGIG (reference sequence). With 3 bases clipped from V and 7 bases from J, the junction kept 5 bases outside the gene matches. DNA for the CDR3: TGTGCCTGGAGAGGGGGCCGTTTTGAAGCTTTCTTT. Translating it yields CAWRGGRFEAFF.

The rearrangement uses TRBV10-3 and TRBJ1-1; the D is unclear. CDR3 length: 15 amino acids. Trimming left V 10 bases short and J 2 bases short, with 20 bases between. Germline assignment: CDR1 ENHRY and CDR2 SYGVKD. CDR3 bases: TGTGCCACCCGTCGTGGCTTGAATATAAACACTGAAGCTTTCTTT. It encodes CATRRGLNINTEAFF.

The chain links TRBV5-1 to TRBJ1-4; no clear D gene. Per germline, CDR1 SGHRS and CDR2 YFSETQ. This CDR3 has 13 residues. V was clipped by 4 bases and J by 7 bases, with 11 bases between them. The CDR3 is CASSVGVGEKLFF. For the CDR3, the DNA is TGCGCCAGCAGCGTTGGGGTTGGTGAAAAACTGTTTTTT.